A single sample gave rise to the 21 T cell receptor beta chains below, sequenced in a study of T cell responses to AZD1222 COVID-19 vaccine. Libraries were prepared by immunoSEQ multiplex PCR; TCRdb keeps only in-frame clonotypes and omits some of them. Of about 120,000 clones in the sample, just under 90% were seen once. The source was peripheral blood, collected on day 0 of AZD1222 vaccination. These receptors were obtained from an adult in good health.

The V call is TRBV25-1, the J call TRBJ2-3; possible D gene TRBD2, 7 bases. Germline V lookup: CDR1 MGHDK, CDR2 SYGVNS. V shed 4 bases and J shed 8 bases, with 22 bases lying between them. The CDR3 totals 16 residues. The CDR3 nucleotides read TGTGCCAGCAGTGCTGGTTCCGTCGGGGGGCAGGGTACGCAGTATTTT. Protein sequence: CASSAGSVGGQGTQYF.

CDR3: CASSLGGVYQETQYF. The CDR3 coding sequence is TGTGCCAGCAGTCTTGGGGGGGTGTACCAAGAGACCCAGTACTTC. This rearrangement joins TRBV9 to TRBJ2-5, with 7 bases identical to TRBD2. The CDR3 is made up of 15 amino acids. CDR1 is SGDLS, CDR2 YYNGEE, per germline. Germline trimming cut 5 bases from V and 0 bases from J; bases unmatched to any gene: 7.

The rearrangement links TRBV11-2 to TRBJ2-7; 11 positions match TRBD2. V trimming: 1 base; J trimming: 4 bases; junction bases outside the gene matches: 6. The germline CDR1 and CDR2 sequences are SGHAT and FQNNGV. The CDR3 length is 16 residues. The CDR3: CASSLGTSGSLYEQYF. CDR3 bases: TGTGCCAGCAGCTTAGGAACTAGCGGGAGCTTATACGAGCAGTACTTC.

This chain joins TRBV30 and TRBJ2-3, with 12 bases fitting TRBD2. The CDR3 covers 15 residues. Germline lookup yields CDR1 GTSNPN and CDR2 SVGIG (reference sequence). J lost 6 bases, V lost 5 bases, and 9 bases had no gene match. CDR3 amino acids: CAWARTSGVQDTQYF. CDR3 in DNA: TGTGCCTGGGCCCGGACTAGCGGGGTTCAGGATACGCAGTATTTT.

The chain links TRBV10-3 to TRBJ2-1; D uncertain. Germline lookup yields CDR1 ENHRY and CDR2 SYGVKD. Trimming stripped 10 bases from V and 6 bases from J, with 13 bases between. The CDR3 covers 12 residues. CDR3 coding DNA: TGTGCCACAACCGGGCCCTTCAATGAGCAGTTCTTC. Translating it yields CATTGPFNEQFF.

The chain carries TRBV6-1 and TRBJ2-3; 8 nucleotides match TRBD1. J gave up 5 bases and V 3 bases, and 4 bases lay outside the gene matches. The germline CDR1 and CDR2 sequences are MNHNS and SASEGT. The CDR3 is 14 residues long. In DNA form, the CDR3 reads TGTGCCAGCAGTGAGCTACAGGGGGGAGATACGCAGTATTTT. It specifies CASSELQGGDTQYF.

The V gene is TRBV4-2, the J gene TRBJ2-7; 14 positions match TRBD2. This CDR3 contains 15 residues. The trim removed 4 bases at V and 5 bases at J, leaving 4 bases unmatched. Germline CDR1 LGHNA, CDR2 YNFKEQ. The CDR3 nucleotides are TGTGCCAGCAGCCGCGGGACTAGCGGGAGCAACGAGCAGTACTTC. This sequence encodes CASSRGTSGSNEQYF.

The chain is built from TRBV19 and TRBJ2-7; 8 bases line up with TRBD1. This CDR3 is 14 amino acids long. Per germline, CDR1 LNHDA and CDR2 SQIVND (reference sequence). V gave up 1 base and J gave up 1 base; unmatched junction bases: 0. The CDR3 coding sequence is TGTGCCAGTAGTATAGGGACAGGGTCCTACGAGCAGTACTTC. Translated: CASSIGTGSYEQYF.

The chain has TRBV6-5 and TRBJ1-5; D unclear. This CDR3 comprises 14 residues. Germline-derived CDR1 and CDR2 are MNHEY and SVGAGI. Trimming removed 10 bases at V and 3 bases at J, with 16 bases between. CDR3 residues: CATQVSSHNQPQHF. In DNA form, the CDR3 reads TGTGCCACCCAGGTCAGCAGCCACAATCAGCCCCAGCATTTT.

This chain joins TRBV28 and TRBJ1-6; 9 bases fit TRBD1. The CDR3 is made up of 15 amino acids. V lost 3 bases, J lost 10 bases, and 7 bases stayed unmatched. In germline, CDR1 is MDHEN, CDR2 SYDVKM. The CDR3 loop reads CASSFGTGTESPLHF. In DNA form, the CDR3 reads TGTGCCAGCAGTTTCGGGACAGGGACGGAATCACCCCTCCACTTT.

V gene TRBV5-1 combines with J gene TRBJ1-5, with TRBD1 matching 7 bases. Germline values: CDR1 SGHRS, CDR2 YFSETQ. The CDR3 extends over 17 amino acids. Unmatched junction bases numbered 8, after V lost 0 bases and J lost 2 bases. CDR3 in DNA: TGCGCCAGCAGCTTGGGGGACAGAGACTTCGGCAATCAGCCCCAGCATTTT. Encoded protein: CASSLGDRDFGNQPQHF.

This clone occurred a few times. The chain recombines TRBV28 with TRBJ1-1, with a tentative D call TRBD1 (6 bases). Germline CDR1 is MDHEN and CDR2 is SYDVKM. This CDR3 has 14 amino acids. V lost 5 bases to trimming and J lost 4 bases, with 14 bases between them. Written as DNA, the CDR3 is TGTGCCAGCAGTCCCGATAACAGGGCCACTGAAGCTTTCTTT. Its protein is CASSPDNRATEAFF.

This sequence joins TRBV6-5 and TRBJ1-6; 10 bases line up with TRBD1. The V gene's germline CDR1 is MNHEY and CDR2 SVGAGI. V shed 0 bases, J shed 10 bases, and the junction held 3 bases outside the gene matches. The CDR3 consists of 15 residues. The CDR3 region is CASSYSGQGKSPLHF. The CDR3 coding sequence is TGTGCCAGCAGTTACTCGGGACAGGGGAAGTCACCCCTCCACTTT.

V gene TRBV9 combines with J gene TRBJ2-2; 10 bases are a match to TRBD2. After removal of 3 bases from V and 6 bases from J, the junction contained 5 bases not matched to a gene. The CDR3 consists of 15 residues. CDR1 and CDR2 (germline): SGDLS, YYNGEE. CDR3 loop: CASSGGLAGAGELFF. The DNA of the CDR3 is TGTGCCAGCAGCGGGGGGCTAGCGGGAGCCGGGGAGCTGTTTTTT.

The J gene is TRBJ2-7, the V gene TRBV3-1 (or the pseudogene TRBV3-2); D not resolved. The CDR3 covers 13 residues. CDR1 is LGHDT and CDR2 is YNNKEL in the germline V gene (reference sequence). V was trimmed by 1 base and J by 1 base, leaving 5 bases between them. Written as DNA, the CDR3 is TGTGCCAGCAGCCAAGGCAGATCCTACGAGCAGTACTTC. It translates to CASSQGRSYEQYF.

In its sample, this clone was seen a few times. The chain uses TRBV6-6 and TRBJ2-2; 8 bases map to TRBD1. Germline values: CDR1 MNHNY, CDR2 SVGAGI (reference sequence). Trimming cost V 6 bases and J 6 bases; bases outside gene matches: 3. The CDR3 runs to 13 residues. The CDR3 DNA is TGTGCCAGCAGACAACAGGGGGCCGGGGAGCTGTTTTTT. This sequence encodes CASRQQGAGELFF.

The chain recombines TRBV4-1 with TRBJ1-1; D perhaps matches TRBD1 (6 bases). The V and J ends lost 3 bases and 3 bases respectively, with 17 bases between them. CDR3 size: 16 residues. From germline, CDR1 is MGHRA and CDR2 YSYEKL. The CDR3, as DNA: TGCGCCAGCAGCCAGGCCGGTGGGGGCAGGGACACTGAAGCTTTCTTT. Protein product: CASSQAGGGRDTEAFF.

The chain uses TRBV12-2 and TRBJ1-1; TRBD1 is taken as the D call from the table, unchecked against the DNA. TRBV12-2 represents a pseudogene. The CDR3 totals 20 residues. DNA of the CDR3: TGTGCAAGTCGCTTAGCGCTCCGCGACAGGGTTGCCCCTATGAACACTGAAGCTTTCTTT. Its protein product is CASRLALRDRVAPMNTEAFF.

The V and J genes are TRBV19 and TRBJ2-3; D not certain. CDR3 length: 18 residues. V lost 0 bases to trimming and J lost 1 base, with 17 bases between them. CDR1 and CDR2 from the germline V gene are LNHDA and SQIVND (reference sequence). The CDR3 sequence is CASSIDGVWARGTDTQYF. In DNA, the CDR3 is TGTGCCAGTAGTATAGACGGTGTTTGGGCCCGGGGCACAGATACGCAGTATTTT.

The chain carries TRBV5-1 and TRBJ2-5; D is possibly TRBD1 or TRBD2 (5 bases each). Germline values: CDR1 SGHRS, CDR2 YFSETQ. The CDR3 sequence is 15 residues long. The V and J ends lost 4 bases and 2 bases respectively, with 15 bases between them. The CDR3 DNA is TGCGCCAGCAGCAAGGTTCCGGGACCTCAAGAGACCCAGTACTTC. Translation: CASSKVPGPQETQYF. The whole variable domain, remainder taken from reference TRBV5-1 and TRBJ2-5, is KAGVTQTPRYLIKTRGQQVTLSCSPISGHRSVSWYQQTPGQGLQFLFEYFSETQRNKGNFPGRFSGRQFSNSRSEMNVSTLELGDSALYLCASSKVPGPQETQYFGPGTRLLVL.

The V and J genes are TRBV19 and TRBJ2-7; TRBD1 is a possible D gene (5 bases). CDR1 LNHDA and CDR2 SQIVND come from the germline V gene (reference sequence). This CDR3 comprises 14 residues. V gave up 1 base and J gave up 5 bases, with 12 bases separating them. The CDR3 bases are TGTGCCAGTAGTATAGGAACGCAGGGCGACGAGCAGTACTTC. Its translation is CASSIGTQGDEQYF.